Sequencing of this TCR beta chain was carried out in a study of blood T cell repertoires in COVID-19. Germline CDR1 LGHDT, CDR2 YNNKEL (reference sequence). After removal of 2 bases from V and 8 bases from J, the junction contained 8 bases not matched to a gene. The CDR3 has 15 residues. Ages ranged from about 18 to 100 years, with residence in 24 US areas. Clinical histories supplied by participants themselves formed the basis of cohort assignment. Donors in Cohort 3 counted as recovered after two negative PCRs, clearance, or symptom resolution. Per the authors' pipeline: Amplification with reference gene primers provided the estimates of nucleated cell counts. The assay was immunoSEQ multiplex PCR, and TCRdb's table has in-frame clones only and misses some. V and J calls and clone size come straight from that table; D and trimming were deduced from the DNA. Of 190,000 or so clones in the sample, 84% are singletons; the top ten hold roughly 7%.

This rearrangement joins TRBV3-1 (or the pseudogene TRBV3-2) to TRBJ2-1; 8 bases align to TRBD2. Sequenced sample: PBMCs or T cells enriched from blood (not recorded which). This TCR derives from a man in his forties or fifties who had recovered from COVID-19. The CDR3 region is CASSQPGLEVDEQFF. The DNA for the CDR3 is TGTGCCAGCAGCCAACCGGGACTAGAAGTCGATGAGCAGTTCTTC.